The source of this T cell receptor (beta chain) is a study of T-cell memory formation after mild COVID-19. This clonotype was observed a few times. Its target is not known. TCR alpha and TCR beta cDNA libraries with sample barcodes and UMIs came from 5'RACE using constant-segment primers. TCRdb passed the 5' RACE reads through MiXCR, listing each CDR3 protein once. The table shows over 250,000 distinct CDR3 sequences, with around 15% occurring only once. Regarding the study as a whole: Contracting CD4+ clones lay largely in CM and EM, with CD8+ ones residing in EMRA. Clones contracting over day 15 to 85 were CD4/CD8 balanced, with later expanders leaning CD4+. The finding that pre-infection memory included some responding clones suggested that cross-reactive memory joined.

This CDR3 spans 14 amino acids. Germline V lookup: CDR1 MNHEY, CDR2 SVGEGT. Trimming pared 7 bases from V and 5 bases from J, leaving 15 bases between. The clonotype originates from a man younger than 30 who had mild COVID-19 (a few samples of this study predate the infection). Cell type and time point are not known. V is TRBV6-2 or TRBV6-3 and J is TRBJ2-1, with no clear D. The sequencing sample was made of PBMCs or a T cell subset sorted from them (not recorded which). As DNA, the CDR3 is TGTGCCAGCACCGACTCGTCATTCAACAATGAGCAGTTCTTC. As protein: CASTDSSFNNEQFF.